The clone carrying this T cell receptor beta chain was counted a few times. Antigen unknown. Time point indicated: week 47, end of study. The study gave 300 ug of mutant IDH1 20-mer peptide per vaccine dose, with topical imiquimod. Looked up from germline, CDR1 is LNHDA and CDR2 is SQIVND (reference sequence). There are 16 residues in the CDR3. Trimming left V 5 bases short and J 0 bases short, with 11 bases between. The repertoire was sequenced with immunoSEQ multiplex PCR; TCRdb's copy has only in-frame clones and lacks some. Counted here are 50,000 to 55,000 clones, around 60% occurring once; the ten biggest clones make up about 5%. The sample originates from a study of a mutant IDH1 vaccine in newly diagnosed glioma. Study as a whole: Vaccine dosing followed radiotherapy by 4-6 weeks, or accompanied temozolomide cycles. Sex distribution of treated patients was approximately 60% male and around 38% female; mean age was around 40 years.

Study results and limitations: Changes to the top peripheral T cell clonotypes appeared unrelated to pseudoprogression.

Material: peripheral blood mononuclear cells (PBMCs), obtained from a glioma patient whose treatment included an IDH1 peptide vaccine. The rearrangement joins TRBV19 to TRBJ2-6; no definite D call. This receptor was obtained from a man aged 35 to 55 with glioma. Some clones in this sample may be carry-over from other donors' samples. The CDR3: CASSQQAISGANVLTF. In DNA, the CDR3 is TGTGCCAGTAGTCAGCAGGCGATCTCTGGGGCCAACGTCCTGACTTTC.